This TCR beta chain was recorded in a study of T cell responses to AZD1222 COVID-19 vaccine. Study-wide results and caveats: Scientists sampled the repertoires only once the peak T cell response had passed.

As for this clone: No antigen is known for it.

Germline CDR1 and CDR2: PRHDT and FYEKMQ (reference sequence). V dropped 5 bases and J dropped 4; count of bases not matched to a gene: 9. There are 16 residues in the CDR3. This table comes from immunoSEQ multiplex PCR, and its TCRdb copy is limited to in-frame clones, with some not included. The sample has more than 85,000 clones; 85% to 90% are singletons. The sample in question was peripheral blood, obtained on day 0 of AZD1222 vaccination. The receptor's source is an adult in good health. This chain uses TRBV13 with TRBJ2-5, with 11 nucleotides matching TRBD2. The chain's CDR3 is CASSHTPLAGGETQYF. For the CDR3, the DNA is TGTGCCAGCAGCCACACACCGCTAGCGGGAGGAGAGACCCAGTACTTC.